This T cell receptor (beta chain) was sequenced in a study of neoadjuvant anti-PD-1 for oral cavity cancer. This clone occurred a few times. The data were produced by immunoSEQ multiplex PCR, yet TCRdb's version contains in-frame clones alone and is incomplete. The table includes 30,000 to 35,000 clones, more than 75% detected once. Germline V gene data show CDR1 as GTSNPN and CDR2 as SVGIG (reference sequence). With 3 bases clipped from V and 5 bases from J, the junction kept 3 bases outside the gene matches. The CDR3 runs to 14 residues. The material was PBMCs, obtained before nivolumab (anti-PD-1) treatment. J is TRBJ1-6 and V is TRBV30, with 8 bases matching TRBD1. This receptor was obtained from a person aged 35-79 years with oral cavity squamous cell carcinoma. For the CDR3, the DNA is TGTGCCTGGAGCATGGGACAGGATAATTCACCCCTCCACTTT. As protein: CAWSMGQDNSPLHF.